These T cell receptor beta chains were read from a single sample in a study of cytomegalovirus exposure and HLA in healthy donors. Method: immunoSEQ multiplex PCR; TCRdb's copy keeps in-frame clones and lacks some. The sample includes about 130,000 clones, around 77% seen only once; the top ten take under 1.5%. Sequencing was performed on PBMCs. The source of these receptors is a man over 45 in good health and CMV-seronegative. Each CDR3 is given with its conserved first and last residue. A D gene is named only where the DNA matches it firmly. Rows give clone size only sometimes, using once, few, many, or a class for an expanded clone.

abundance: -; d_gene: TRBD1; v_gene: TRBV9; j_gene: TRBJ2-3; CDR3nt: TGTGCCAGCAGCTCTCGGACAGGGGGCACAGATACGCAGTATTTT; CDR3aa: CASSSRTGGTDTQYF
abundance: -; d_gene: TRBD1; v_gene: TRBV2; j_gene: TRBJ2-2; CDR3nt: TGTGCCAGCAGGGGACAGGGGCGAGGCACCGGGGAGCTGTTTTTT; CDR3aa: CASRGQGRGTGELFF
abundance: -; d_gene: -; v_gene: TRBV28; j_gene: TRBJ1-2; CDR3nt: TGTGCCAGCAGTTTCCTCTATGGCTACACCTTC; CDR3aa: CASSFLYGYTF
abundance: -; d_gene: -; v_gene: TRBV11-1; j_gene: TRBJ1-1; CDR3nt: TGTGCCAGCAGCTTAGGACAGTTGAACACTGAAGCTTTCTTT; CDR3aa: CASSLGQLNTEAFF
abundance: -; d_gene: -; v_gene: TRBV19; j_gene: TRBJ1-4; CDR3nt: TGTGCCAGTGCACAGAGACGAAATGAAAAACTGTTTTTT; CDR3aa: CASAQRRNEKLFF
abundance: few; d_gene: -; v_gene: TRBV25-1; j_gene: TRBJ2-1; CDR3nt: TGTGCCAGCAGTGACCGTGGACAGATTTACAATGAGCAGTTCTTC; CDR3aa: CASSDRGQIYNEQFF
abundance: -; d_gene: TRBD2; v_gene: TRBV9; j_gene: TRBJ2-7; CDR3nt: TGTGCCAGCAGCGCTGGCTCTAGCGGGAGGGTCGAGCAGTACTTC; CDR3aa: CASSAGSSGRVEQYF
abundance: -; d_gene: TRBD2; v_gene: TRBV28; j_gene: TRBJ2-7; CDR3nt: TGTGCCAGCAGGGTTAGCGGGAGGGCCGATCTCGACGAGCAGTACTTC; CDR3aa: CASRVSGRADLDEQYF
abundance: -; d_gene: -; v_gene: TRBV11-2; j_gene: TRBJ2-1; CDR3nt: TGTGCCAGCAGCTTCCGTTCGGACAGCTCCTACAATGAGCAGTTCTTC; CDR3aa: CASSFRSDSSYNEQFF
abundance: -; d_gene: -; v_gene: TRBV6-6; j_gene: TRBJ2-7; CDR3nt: TGTGCCGGCAGTTACAGCGGCGGCGCCTACGAGCAGTACTTC; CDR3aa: CAGSYSGGAYEQYF
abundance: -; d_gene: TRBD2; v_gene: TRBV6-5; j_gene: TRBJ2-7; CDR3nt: TGTGCCAGCAGTGCCTGGTCTAGCGGGAGTCAGGAGCAGTACTTC; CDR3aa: CASSAWSSGSQEQYF
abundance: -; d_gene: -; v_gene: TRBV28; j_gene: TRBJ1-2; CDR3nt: TGTGCCAGCAGTTGGGGAGTTCTCGGCTACACCTTC; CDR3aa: CASSWGVLGYTF
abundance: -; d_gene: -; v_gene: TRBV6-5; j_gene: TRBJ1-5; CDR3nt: TGTGCCAGCAGTCCTCGACACGGGGATCAGCCCCAGCATTTT; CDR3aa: CASSPRHGDQPQHF
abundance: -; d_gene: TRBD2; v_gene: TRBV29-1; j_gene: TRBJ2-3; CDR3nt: TGCGCAGCGGGGATACTAGCGGGAGCCCCAGATACGCAGTATTTT; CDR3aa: CAAGILAGAPDTQYF
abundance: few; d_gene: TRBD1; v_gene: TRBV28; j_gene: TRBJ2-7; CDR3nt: TGTGCCAGCAGCTCTCCGGACAGGGAAGGCGAGCAGTACTTC; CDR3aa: CASSSPDREGEQYF
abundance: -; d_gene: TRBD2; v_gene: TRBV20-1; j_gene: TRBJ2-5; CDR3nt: TGCAGTGCTTCCGGGACTAGTTCCCCGTACTTC; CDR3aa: CSASGTSSPYF
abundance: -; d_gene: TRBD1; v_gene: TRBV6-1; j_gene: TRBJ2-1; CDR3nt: TGTGCCAGCAGTGAACCTGGGACAGGGAGGTACAATGAGCAGTTCTTC; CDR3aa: CASSEPGTGRYNEQFF
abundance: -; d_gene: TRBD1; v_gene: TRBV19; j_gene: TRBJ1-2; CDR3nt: TGTGCCAGTAGTCGGACAGGAGAAAGAAACTATGGCTACACCTTC; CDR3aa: CASSRTGERNYGYTF
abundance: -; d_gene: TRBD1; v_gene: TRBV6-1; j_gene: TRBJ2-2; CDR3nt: TGTGCCAGCACGGACAGGGAAGTCACCGGGGAGCTGTTTTTT; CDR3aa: CASTDREVTGELFF
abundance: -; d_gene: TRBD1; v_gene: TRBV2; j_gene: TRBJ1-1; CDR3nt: TGTGCCAGCGGGCCACCGGGACAGCGGAACACTGAAGCTTTCTTT; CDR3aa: CASGPPGQRNTEAFF
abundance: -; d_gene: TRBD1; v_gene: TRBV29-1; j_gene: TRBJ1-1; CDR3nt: TGCAGCGTTTGGACAGGGGCTGAAGCTTTCTTT; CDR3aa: CSVWTGAEAFF
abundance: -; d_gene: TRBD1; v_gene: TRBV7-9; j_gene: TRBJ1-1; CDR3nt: TGTGCCAGCAGCTTGGACAGGGAGTCCACTGAAGCTTTCTTT; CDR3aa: CASSLDRESTEAFF
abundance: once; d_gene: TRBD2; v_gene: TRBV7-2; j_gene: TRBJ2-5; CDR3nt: TGTGCCAGCAGCTCGCGGCTAGCGGGAGCGGGAGAGACCCAGTACTTC; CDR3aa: CASSSRLAGAGETQYF
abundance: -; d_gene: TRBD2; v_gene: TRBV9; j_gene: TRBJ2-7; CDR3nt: TGTGCCAGCAGCGTAGGCACTAGCGGCACCTACGAGCAGTACTTC; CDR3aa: CASSVGTSGTYEQYF
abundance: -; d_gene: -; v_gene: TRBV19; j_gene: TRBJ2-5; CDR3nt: TGTGCCAGTAGTTCGGCAGGGCGTCAAGAGACCCAGTACTTC; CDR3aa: CASSSAGRQETQYF
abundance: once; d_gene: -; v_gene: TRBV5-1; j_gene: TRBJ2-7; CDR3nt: TGCGCCAGCGCGGACCAGACTAGCTACGAGCAGTACTTC; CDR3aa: CASADQTSYEQYF
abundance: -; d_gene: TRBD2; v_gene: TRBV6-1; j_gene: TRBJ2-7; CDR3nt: TGTGCCAGCAGTGAACTAGCGGGAGAATCCTACGAGCAGTACTTC; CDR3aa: CASSELAGESYEQYF
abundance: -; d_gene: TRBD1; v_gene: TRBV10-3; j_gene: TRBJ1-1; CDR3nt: TGTGCCATCAATACGGACAGGGCCACTGAAGCTTTCTTT; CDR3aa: CAINTDRATEAFF
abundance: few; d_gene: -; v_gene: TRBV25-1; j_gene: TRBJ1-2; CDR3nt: TGTGCCAGCAGTGAATGGGGAAGGGGCTTAGCTAACTATGGCTACACCTTC; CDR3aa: CASSEWGRGLANYGYTF
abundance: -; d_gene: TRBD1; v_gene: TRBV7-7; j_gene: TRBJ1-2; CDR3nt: TGTGCTAGCAGCTTAGTGGTTTCCCAAACTGGGCAGGGACAGGGGGGCCTCTATGGCTACACCTTC; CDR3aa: CASSLVVSQTGQGQGGLYGYTF
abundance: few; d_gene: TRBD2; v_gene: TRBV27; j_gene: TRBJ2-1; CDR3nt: TGTGCCAGCAGTATCCCCGGGACTAGCGGGCGGAATGAGCAGTTCTTC; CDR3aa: CASSIPGTSGRNEQFF
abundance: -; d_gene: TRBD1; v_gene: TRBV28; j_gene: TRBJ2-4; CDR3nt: TGTGCCAGCAGTACGTTGGGACAGGGAAAAAACATTCAGTACTTC; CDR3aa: CASSTLGQGKNIQYF
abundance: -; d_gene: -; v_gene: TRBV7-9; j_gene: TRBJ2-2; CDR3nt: TGTGCCGTAGCAGAGTTCACCGGGGAGCTGTTTTTT; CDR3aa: CAVAEFTGELFF
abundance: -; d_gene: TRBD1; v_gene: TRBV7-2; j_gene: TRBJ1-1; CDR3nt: TGTGCCAGCAGCTTATTGACCCTCGGGACAGGGATGGGAGCTTTCTTT; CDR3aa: CASSLLTLGTGMGAFF
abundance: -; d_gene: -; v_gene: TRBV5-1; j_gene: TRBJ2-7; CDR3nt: TGCGCCAGCAGCTTGGGACACAGTGGCGAGCAGTACTTC; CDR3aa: CASSLGHSGEQYF
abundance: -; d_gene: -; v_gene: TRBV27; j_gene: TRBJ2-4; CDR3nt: TGTGCCAGCAGTTTATCCCACCGGGGTTTCAAAAACATTCAGTACTTC; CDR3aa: CASSLSHRGFKNIQYF
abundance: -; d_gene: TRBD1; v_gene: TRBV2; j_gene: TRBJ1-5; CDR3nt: TGTGCCAGCAGTGAATGGGGACAGCTTTATAGCAATCAGCCCCAGCATTTT; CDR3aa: CASSEWGQLYSNQPQHF
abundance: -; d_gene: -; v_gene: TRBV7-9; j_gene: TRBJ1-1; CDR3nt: TGTGCCAGCAGCTTGGTCCAGGGTTATACTGAAGCTTTCTTT; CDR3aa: CASSLVQGYTEAFF
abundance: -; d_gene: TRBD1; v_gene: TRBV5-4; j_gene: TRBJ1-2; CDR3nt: TGTGCCAGCAGCTTAAGAGGCTGGGACAGGAAGGACGGCTACACCTTC; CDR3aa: CASSLRGWDRKDGYTF
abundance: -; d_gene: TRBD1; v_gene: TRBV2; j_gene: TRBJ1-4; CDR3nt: TGTGCCAGCAGGACGGACAGGGTTAATGAAAAACTGTTTTTT; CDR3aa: CASRTDRVNEKLFF
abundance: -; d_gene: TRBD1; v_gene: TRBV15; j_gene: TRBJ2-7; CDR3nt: TGTGCCACCAGCAGAGAGAGGGGGCCCTACGAGCAGTACTTC; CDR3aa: CATSRERGPYEQYF
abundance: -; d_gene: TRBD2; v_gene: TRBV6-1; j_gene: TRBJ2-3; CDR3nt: TGTGCCAGCAATAGACTAGCGGGAAGCACAGATACGCAGTATTTT; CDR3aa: CASNRLAGSTDTQYF
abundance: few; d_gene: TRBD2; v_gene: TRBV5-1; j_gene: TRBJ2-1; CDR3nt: TGCGCCAGCAGCTTCCGGACTAGCCATTACAATGAGCAGTTCTTC; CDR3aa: CASSFRTSHYNEQFF
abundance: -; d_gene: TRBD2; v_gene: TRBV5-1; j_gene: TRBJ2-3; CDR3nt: TGCGCCAGCAGCTCCGGACTAGCGGGACGCTCTCAGGATACGCAGTATTTT; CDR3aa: CASSSGLAGRSQDTQYF
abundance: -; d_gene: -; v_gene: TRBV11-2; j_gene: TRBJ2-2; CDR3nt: TGTGCCAGCAGCTTAGATACTAGGCTCACCGGGGAGCTGTTTTTT; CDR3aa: CASSLDTRLTGELFF
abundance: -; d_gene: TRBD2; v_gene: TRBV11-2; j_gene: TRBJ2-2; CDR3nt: TGTGCCAGCAGTTTCATAGCGGGAGAGGTCACCGGGGAGCTGTTTTTT; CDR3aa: CASSFIAGEVTGELFF
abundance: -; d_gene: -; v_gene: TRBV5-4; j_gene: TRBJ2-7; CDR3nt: TGTGCCAGCAGCTTGAGAGACAGGACCTACGAGCAGTACTTC; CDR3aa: CASSLRDRTYEQYF
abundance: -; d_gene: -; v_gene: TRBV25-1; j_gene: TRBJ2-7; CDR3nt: TGTGCCAGCACCTTAAAAAGCGGGCGGTACGAGCAGTACTTC; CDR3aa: CASTLKSGRYEQYF
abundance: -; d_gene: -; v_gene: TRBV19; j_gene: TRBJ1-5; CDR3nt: TGTGCCACCAGTTTGGGCAATCAGCCCCAGCATTTT; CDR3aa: CATSLGNQPQHF
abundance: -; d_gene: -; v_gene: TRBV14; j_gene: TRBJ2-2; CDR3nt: TGTGCCAGCAGCCTTCGACCAGGGGCGAACACCGGGGAGCTGTTTTTT; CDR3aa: CASSLRPGANTGELFF
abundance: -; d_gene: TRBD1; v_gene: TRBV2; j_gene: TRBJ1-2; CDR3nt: TGTGCCAGCAGTGAGAACAGGGGGTTGAATGGCTACACCTTC; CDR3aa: CASSENRGLNGYTF
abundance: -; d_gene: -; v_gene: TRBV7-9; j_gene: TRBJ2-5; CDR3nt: TGTGCCAGCAGCATTAATCAAGCCCCCCAAGAGACCCAGTACTTC; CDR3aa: CASSINQAPQETQYF